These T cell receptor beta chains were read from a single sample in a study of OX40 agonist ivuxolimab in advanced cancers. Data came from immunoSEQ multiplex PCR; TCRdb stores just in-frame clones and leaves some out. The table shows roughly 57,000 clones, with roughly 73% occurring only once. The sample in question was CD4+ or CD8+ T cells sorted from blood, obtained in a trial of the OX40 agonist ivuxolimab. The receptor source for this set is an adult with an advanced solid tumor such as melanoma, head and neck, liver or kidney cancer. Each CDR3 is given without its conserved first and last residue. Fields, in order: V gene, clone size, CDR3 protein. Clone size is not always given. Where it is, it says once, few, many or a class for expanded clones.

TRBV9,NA,ASSQIQGAGEQY
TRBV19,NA,ASSIPPGQGDGYT
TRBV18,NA,ASSQTGPLGEQY
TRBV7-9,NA,ASSLDVQATDTQY
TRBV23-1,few,AIWKPSDQETQY
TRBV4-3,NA,ASSQVEGYNEQF
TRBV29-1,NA,SHIGETQY
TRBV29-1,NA,SARTVNTEAF
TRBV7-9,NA,ASSPLSYNEQF
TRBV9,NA,ASSVTGDNEQF
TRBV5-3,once,ARSGGGGTYEQY
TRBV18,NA,ASSPDAGANVLT
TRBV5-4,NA,ASSLDILAGGRETQY
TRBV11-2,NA,ASSLPLRGSPRGTGELF
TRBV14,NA,ASSQDWAVGNTEAF
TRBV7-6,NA,ASSLSEAVSNYGYT
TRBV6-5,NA,ASSYSGGKGQPQH
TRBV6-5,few,ASSYRGGVSTDTQY
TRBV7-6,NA,ASSLGTVNTEAF
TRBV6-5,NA,ASSYQAGVIGELF
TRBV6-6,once,AIGTGGDSPLH
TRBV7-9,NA,ASSLGWTGGGELF
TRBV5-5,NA,ASSSPTRGGAGYNEQF
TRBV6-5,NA,ASSLRVQGTGELF
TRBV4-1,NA,ASSQEGTSGGKDTQY
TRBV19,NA,ASGGGTAYNEQF
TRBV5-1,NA,ASQKSGQREDTQY
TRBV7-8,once,ASSSSGTGNEQY
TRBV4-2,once,ASSQADGTGDTQY
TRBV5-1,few,ASGLNGADTQY
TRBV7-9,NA,ASSLGGGVTDTQY
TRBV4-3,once,ASSQGQGPSYGYT
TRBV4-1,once,ASSTTTGYKAF
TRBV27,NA,ASSSQRSSNQPQH
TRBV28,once,ASSSQRELVDTQY
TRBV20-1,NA,SALDYGYT
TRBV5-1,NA,ASSLDPTSGGTSDTQY
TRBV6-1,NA,ASSEESEQF
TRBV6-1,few,ASSETHRGNTEAF
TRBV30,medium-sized,AWSRRGGPEAF
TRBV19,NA,ASRPGQGAFQPQH